These T cell receptor beta chains were read from a single sample in a study of naive CD8 T cells in extremely preterm neonates. The table came from immunoSEQ multiplex PCR; TCRdb's copy has only in-frame clones and leaves some out. Found here are roughly 6,800 clones, 95% to 98% of them singletons; the top ten hold approximately 0.4%. The sample was naive CD8+ T cells from blood. These receptors all come from a human donor in good health. Each CDR3 is given with its conserved first and last residue. The D gene is left open where the match is weak. Clone size is given for some rows only: seen once, a few or many times, or a class if the clone is expanded.

TRBV27,NA,NA,TRBJ2-7,TGTGCCAGCAGTTTCTTCAGCTCCTACGAGCAGTACTTC,CASSFFSSYEQYF
TRBV9,NA,TRBD2,TRBJ2-3,TGTGCCAGCAGCGTAGAGGAACTAGCGGGGGGGCCGGGCACAGATACGCAGTATTTT,CASSVEELAGGPGTDTQYF
TRBV7-8,NA,TRBD2,TRBJ2-3,TGTGCCAGCAGCTCCCCTCTAGCGGGGGATAGCACAGATACGCAGTATTTT,CASSSPLAGDSTDTQYF
TRBV30,NA,NA,TRBJ2-1,TGTGCCTGGAGTCTGAACTATGAGCAGTTCTTC,CAWSLNYEQFF
TRBV27,NA,NA,TRBJ1-6,TGTGCCAGCAGTCTAACAATAGCGGGCAATTCACCCCTCCACTTT,CASSLTIAGNSPLHF
TRBV9,NA,TRBD1,TRBJ1-3,TGTGCCAGCAGCGTAGGTTACAGGGGGCTCGGAAACACCATATATTTT,CASSVGYRGLGNTIYF
TRBV27,NA,NA,TRBJ1-5,TGTGCCAGCAGTTTATCGGGCGGGGGGCATCAGCCCCAGCATTTT,CASSLSGGGHQPQHF
TRBV19,NA,NA,TRBJ2-7,TGTGCCAGTAGTATATTTGGGCAGCCGAGCTCCTACGAGCAGTACTTC,CASSIFGQPSSYEQYF
TRBV7-8,NA,NA,TRBJ2-1,TGTGCCAGCAGCTGGGACTTCACGAGCTCCTACAATGAGCAGTTCTTC,CASSWDFTSSYNEQFF
TRBV7-9,NA,NA,TRBJ2-3,TGTGCCAGCAGCCCACTTACGCCAGATACGCAGTATTTT,CASSPLTPDTQYF
TRBV7-9,NA,TRBD1,TRBJ2-5,TGTGCCAGCAGCTCACAGACAGGGGGAGGAGAGACCCAGTACTTC,CASSSQTGGGETQYF
TRBV4-3,NA,NA,TRBJ1-5,TGCGCCAGCAGCCAAGATAGGACAAGCAATCAGCCCCAGCATTTT,CASSQDRTSNQPQHF
TRBV7-9,NA,NA,TRBJ1-4,TGTGCCAGCAGCGACTACCCGGGCCCAAATGAAAAACTGTTTTTT,CASSDYPGPNEKLFF
TRBV5-1,NA,TRBD1,TRBJ2-6,TGCGCCAGCAGCGAGGGGGACAGGGAGTCTGGGGCCAACGTCCTGACTTTC,CASSEGDRESGANVLTF
TRBV7-3,once,NA,TRBJ2-1,TGTGCCAGCAGCTTCGTAGGCGGGTACAATGAGCAGTTCTTC,CASSFVGGYNEQFF
TRBV28,NA,NA,TRBJ2-7,TGTGCCAGCAGTTTCTCTCCCTACGAGCAGTACTTC,CASSFSPYEQYF
TRBV11-2,NA,TRBD2,TRBJ2-5,TGTGCCAGCAGCTTAGGCGGGGGGTACCAAGAGACCCAGTACTTC,CASSLGGGYQETQYF
TRBV5-6,NA,NA,TRBJ2-1,TGTGCCAGCAGCTTGGAGCGGGCAGGGTATGAGCAGTTCTTC,CASSLERAGYEQFF
TRBV30,NA,NA,TRBJ1-1,TGTGCCTGGAGTGTACTCGACAGTTGGAACACTGAAGCTTTCTTT,CAWSVLDSWNTEAFF
TRBV6-1,NA,TRBD2,TRBJ2-1,TGTGCCAGCAGGGCCCCGGGACTAGGGGGCAATGAGCAGTTCTTC,CASRAPGLGGNEQFF
TRBV29-1,NA,NA,TRBJ2-7,TGCAGCGTTGGGCAGGGCCGCGAGCAGTACTTC,CSVGQGREQYF
TRBV9,NA,TRBD2,TRBJ2-1,TGTGCCAGCAGCATCGGGACTAGTCACAATGAGCAGTTCTTC,CASSIGTSHNEQFF
TRBV19,NA,TRBD1,TRBJ2-3,TGTGCCAGTAGTATCGCACAGGGGTCACTGGGTACGCAGTATTTT,CASSIAQGSLGTQYF
TRBV7-9,once,TRBD2,TRBJ2-3,TGTGCCAGCAACCCTTCCTCTAGCGGGGTTCTGCCAGATACGCAGTATTTT,CASNPSSSGVLPDTQYF
TRBV11-2,NA,NA,TRBJ1-2,TGTGCCAGCAGCGTAAGGACAGACAACTATGGCTACACCTTC,CASSVRTDNYGYTF
TRBV10-3,NA,NA,TRBJ2-6,TGTGCCATCAGTGACAGGGACGGGGGCTCTGGGGCCAACGTCCTGACTTTC,CAISDRDGGSGANVLTF
TRBV4-2,NA,TRBD1,TRBJ2-1,TGTGCCAGCAGCCTTACCAGACAGGGGGCACACCTCAATGAGCAGTTCTTC,CASSLTRQGAHLNEQFF
TRBV5-6,NA,TRBD2,TRBJ2-5,TGTGCCAGCAGCTTAGGGAGCGGGGGGGCTGAAGAGACCCAGTACTTC,CASSLGSGGAEETQYF
TRBV14,NA,NA,TRBJ2-1,TGTGCCAGCAGCCCATGGACAGAGAACAATGAGCAGTTCTTC,CASSPWTENNEQFF
TRBV5-1,once,TRBD1,TRBJ1-2,TGCGCCAGCAGCTTAGGGGACAGGGGGCTTGGCTACACCTTC,CASSLGDRGLGYTF
TRBV11-3,NA,TRBD1,TRBJ1-5,TGTGCCAGCAGCTTAGCCCCAACAGGGGGGCAGCCCCAGCATTTT,CASSLAPTGGQPQHF
TRBV4-1,NA,TRBD2,TRBJ2-7,TGCGCCAGCAGCCAAGGTCCCCCGGGACTAGCTACCTACGAGCAGTACTTC,CASSQGPPGLATYEQYF
TRBV13,NA,NA,TRBJ2-3,TGTGCCAGCACCCCACGAGGGGGCGGGGCCACAGATACGCAGTATTTT,CASTPRGGGATDTQYF
TRBV6-5,NA,NA,TRBJ1-2,TGTGCCAGCAGTTACGCCGACGGGGGGGACTATGGCTACACCTTC,CASSYADGGDYGYTF
TRBV2,NA,TRBD1,TRBJ1-3,TGTGCCAGCAGTGAATCGGGACAGGGAGTCCCCGGAAACACCATATATTTT,CASSESGQGVPGNTIYF
TRBV11-2,NA,TRBD2,TRBJ2-1,TGTGCCAGCAGCTCCTCAGCGGGGCATCTAGGGGTGCAGTTCTTC,CASSSSAGHLGVQFF
TRBV19,NA,NA,TRBJ2-7,TGTGCCAGTAGTATGTCACAGCTCTACGAGCAGTACTTC,CASSMSQLYEQYF
TRBV4-1,NA,TRBD1,TRBJ2-7,TGCGCCAGCAGTCCCACAGGGGGCAAAGGTAGTTTTTACGAGCAGTACTTC,CASSPTGGKGSFYEQYF
TRBV7-8,once,TRBD2,TRBJ2-7,TGTGCCAGCAGCTTAGCGGTAGCGGGGGCGGGGGGTTACGAGCAGTACTTC,CASSLAVAGAGGYEQYF
TRBV27,NA,NA,TRBJ1-2,TGTGCCAGCAGTCTTTCCGTGGGCTTTAACTATGGCTACACCTTC,CASSLSVGFNYGYTF
TRBV6-5,NA,TRBD1,TRBJ2-1,TGTGCCAGCAGTCTCTTCGGACAGGGTGACAATGAGCAGTTCTTC,CASSLFGQGDNEQFF
TRBV10-1,NA,TRBD1,TRBJ2-3,TGCGCCAGCATTAACAGGGGGCTTGATACGCAGTATTTT,CASINRGLDTQYF
TRBV4-3,NA,NA,TRBJ1-1,TGCGCCAGCAGCCAAGATTGGACGTGGGGGGGCGCGGGTACTGAAGCTTTCTTT,CASSQDWTWGGAGTEAFF
TRBV30,NA,NA,TRBJ1-5,TGTGCCTGGAGTGTAAACCAGGGGAATCAGCCCCAGCATTTT,CAWSVNQGNQPQHF